What follows describes a single T cell receptor (beta chain). Antigen specificity is unknown. The sample is drawn from a study of blood T cells in healthy people across ages. The study, taken as a whole, reports: In long-lived donors, naive CD4+ cell counts and diversity exceeded those of aged donors.

Each sample gave at least 6.5 million isolated PBMCs. Primers used in a second PCR of roughly 6 to 12 cycles were a sample-barcoded 5' primer and a J-beta primer mix. Each cDNA molecule, via a template-switch adaptor with 12 random nucleotides, was tagged. TCRdb called the 5' RACE reads again in MiXCR, with one record for every CDR3 protein. This table has over 950,000 distinct CDR3 sequences, 35% to 40% appearing once. Trimming took 0 bases from V and 1 from J, leaving 18 bases between them. The CDR3 length is 18 residues. Germline V gene data show CDR1 as LGHNA and CDR2 as YNFKEQ. The sequence was collected from a man in his late teens or twenties in good health. The sample consisted of blood. This chain joins TRBV4-2 and TRBJ2-5; TRBD2 might be the D (5 bases). In DNA, the CDR3 is TGTGCCAGCAGCCAAGATCTGAGTGGCGGGCGATCCCAAGAGACCCAGTACTTC. This encodes CASSQDLSGGRSQETQYF.